The sequence of this TCR beta chain was determined in a study of blood T cell repertoires in COVID-19. Study-level background: From T cells, B-cell-depleted T cells, or PBMCs came the material, which was cDNA or gDNA.

While infection was still active, Seattle patients were enrolled and then followed longitudinally. CDR1 is SGHRS and CDR2 is YFSETQ in the germline V gene. The CDR3 runs to 15 residues. Trimming removed 0 bases from V and 1 base from J; junction bases left unmatched: 1. As to this clone: This sample includes further DNA sequences coding for the same CDR3.

In the original analysis: Estimation of nucleated cell counts relied on the amplification of reference gene primers. The assay was immunoSEQ multiplex PCR, and TCRdb's table has in-frame clones only and misses some. V and J calls and clone size are given by that table; D and trimming were obtained from the DNA. The sample has approximately 150,000 clones; about 82% are singletons. The clonotype comes from an elderly woman with COVID-19, enrolled during active disease. The chain couples TRBV5-1 to TRBJ1-3; 7 bases are a match to TRBD1. The sample comprised peripheral blood. Written as DNA, the CDR3 is TGCGCCAGCAGCTTGGACAGGGGATCTGGAAACACCATATATTTT. It codes for CASSLDRGSGNTIYF.